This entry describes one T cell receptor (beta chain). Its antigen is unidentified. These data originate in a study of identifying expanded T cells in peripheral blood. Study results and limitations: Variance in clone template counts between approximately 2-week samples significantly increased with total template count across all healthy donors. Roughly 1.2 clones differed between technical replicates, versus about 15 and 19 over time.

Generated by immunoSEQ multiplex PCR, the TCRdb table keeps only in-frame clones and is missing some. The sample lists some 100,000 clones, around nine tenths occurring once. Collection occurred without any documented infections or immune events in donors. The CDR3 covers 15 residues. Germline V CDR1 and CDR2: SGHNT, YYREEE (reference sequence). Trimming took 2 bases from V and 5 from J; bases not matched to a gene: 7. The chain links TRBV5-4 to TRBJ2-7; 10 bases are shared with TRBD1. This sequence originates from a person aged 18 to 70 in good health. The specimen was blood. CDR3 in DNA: TGTGCCAGCAGCTTCTGGGGACAGGGGAGAAACGAGCAGTACTTC. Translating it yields CASSFWGQGRNEQYF.